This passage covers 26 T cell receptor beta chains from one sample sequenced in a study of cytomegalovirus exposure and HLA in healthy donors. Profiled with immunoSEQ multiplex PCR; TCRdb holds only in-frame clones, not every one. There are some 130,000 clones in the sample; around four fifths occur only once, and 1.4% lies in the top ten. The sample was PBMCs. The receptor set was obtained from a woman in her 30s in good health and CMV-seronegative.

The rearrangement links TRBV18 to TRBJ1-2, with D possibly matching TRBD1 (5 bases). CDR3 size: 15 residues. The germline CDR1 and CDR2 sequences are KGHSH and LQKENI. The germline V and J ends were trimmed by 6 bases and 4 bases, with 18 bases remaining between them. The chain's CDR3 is CASSLATDTSYGYTF. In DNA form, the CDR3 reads TGTGCCAGCTCGCTCGCGACAGACACGTCCTATGGCTACACCTTC.

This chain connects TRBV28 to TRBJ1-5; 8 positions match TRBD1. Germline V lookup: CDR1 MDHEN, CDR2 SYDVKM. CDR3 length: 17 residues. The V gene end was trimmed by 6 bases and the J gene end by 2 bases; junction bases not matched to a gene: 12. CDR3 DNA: TGTGCCAGCAGCCCCCCTCGGACAGGGCGAGGCAATCAGCCCCAGCATTTT. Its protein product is CASSPPRTGRGNQPQHF. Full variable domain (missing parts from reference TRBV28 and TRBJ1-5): DVKVTQSSRYLVKRTGEKVFLECVQDMDHENMFWYRQDPGLGLRLIYFSYDVKMKEKGDIPEGYSVSREKKERFSLILESASTNQTSMYLCASSPPRTGRGNQPQHFGDGTRLSIL.

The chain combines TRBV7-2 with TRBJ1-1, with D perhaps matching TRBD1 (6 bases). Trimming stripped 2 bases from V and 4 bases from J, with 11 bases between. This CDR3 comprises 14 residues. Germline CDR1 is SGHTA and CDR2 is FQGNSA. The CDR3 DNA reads TGTGCCAGCAGCTTACAGGGGCGTAGCACTGAAGCTTTCTTT. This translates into CASSLQGRSTEAFF.

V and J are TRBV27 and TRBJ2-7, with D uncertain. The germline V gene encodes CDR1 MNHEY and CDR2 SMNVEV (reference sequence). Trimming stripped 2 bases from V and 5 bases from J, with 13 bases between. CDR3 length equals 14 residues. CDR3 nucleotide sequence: TGTGCCAGCAGTTTAACCCGGGTCTACAACGAGCAGTACTTC. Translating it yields CASSLTRVYNEQYF.

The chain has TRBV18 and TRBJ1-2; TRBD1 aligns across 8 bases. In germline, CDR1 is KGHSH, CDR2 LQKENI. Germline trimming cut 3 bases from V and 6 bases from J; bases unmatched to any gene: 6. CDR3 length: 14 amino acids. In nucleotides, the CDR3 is TGTGCCAGCTCACCTGAACAGGGGGTAGATGGCTACACCTTC. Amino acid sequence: CASSPEQGVDGYTF.

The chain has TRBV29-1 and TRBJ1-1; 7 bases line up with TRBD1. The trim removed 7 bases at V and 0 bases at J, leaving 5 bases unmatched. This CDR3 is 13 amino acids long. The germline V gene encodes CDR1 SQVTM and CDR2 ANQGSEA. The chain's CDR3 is CSGHRGLNTEAFF. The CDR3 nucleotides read TGCAGCGGACACAGGGGCTTGAACACTGAAGCTTTCTTT.

CDR3: CASRGGQGVHQPQHF. CDR3 sequence (DNA): TGCGCCAGCAGGGGGGGACAGGGAGTGCATCAGCCCCAGCATTTT. The chain links TRBV10-2 to TRBJ1-5, with 9 nucleotides matching TRBD1. CDR3 length: 15 amino acids. J lost 5 bases, V lost 6 bases, and 8 bases had no gene match. The V gene's germline CDR1 is WSHSY and CDR2 SAAADI.

Written as DNA, the CDR3 is TGTGCCAGCAGCTCCGAAGGGACTACTTCAGGACAGCCCCAGCATTTT. Translated, it gives CASSSEGTTSGQPQHF. This chain uses TRBV7-2 with TRBJ1-5, with a possible D match to TRBD1 (5 bases). Trimming stripped 4 bases from V and 7 bases from J, with 20 bases between. The CDR3 has 16 amino acids. Germline CDR1 SGHTA, CDR2 FQGNSA.

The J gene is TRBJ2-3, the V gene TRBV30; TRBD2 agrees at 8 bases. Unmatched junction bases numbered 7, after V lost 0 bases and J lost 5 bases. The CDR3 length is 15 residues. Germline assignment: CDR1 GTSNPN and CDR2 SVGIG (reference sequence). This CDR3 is CAWSVQAGVGDTQYF. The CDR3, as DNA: TGTGCCTGGAGTGTACAAGCGGGGGTTGGAGATACGCAGTATTTT.

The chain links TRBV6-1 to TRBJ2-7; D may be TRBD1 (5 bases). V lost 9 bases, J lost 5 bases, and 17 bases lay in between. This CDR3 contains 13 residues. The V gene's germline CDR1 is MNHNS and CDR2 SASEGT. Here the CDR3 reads CASLRGEGHEQYF. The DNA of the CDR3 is TGTGCCAGTTTAAGGGGTGAAGGGCACGAGCAGTACTTC.

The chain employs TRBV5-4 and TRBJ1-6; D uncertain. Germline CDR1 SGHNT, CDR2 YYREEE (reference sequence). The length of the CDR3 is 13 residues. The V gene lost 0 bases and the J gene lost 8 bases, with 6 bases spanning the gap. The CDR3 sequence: CASSLVRDSPLHF. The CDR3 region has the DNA TGTGCCAGCAGCTTGGTACGGGATTCACCCCTCCACTTT.

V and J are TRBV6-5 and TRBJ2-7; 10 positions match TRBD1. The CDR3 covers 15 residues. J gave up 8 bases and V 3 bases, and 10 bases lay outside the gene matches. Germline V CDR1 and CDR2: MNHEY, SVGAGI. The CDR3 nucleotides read TGTGCCAGCAGTTATTCGGACAGGGGGATCTATCAGCAGTACTTC. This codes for CASSYSDRGIYQQYF.

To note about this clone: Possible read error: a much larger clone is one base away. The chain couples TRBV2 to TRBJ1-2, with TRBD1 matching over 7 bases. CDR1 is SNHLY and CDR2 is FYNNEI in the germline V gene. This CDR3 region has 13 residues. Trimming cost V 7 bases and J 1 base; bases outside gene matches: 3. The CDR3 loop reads CASIRDSNYGYTF. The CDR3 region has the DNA TGTGCCAGCATCCGGGACAGTAACTATGGCTACACCTTC.

This chain's CDR3 is CASSLRDRGDTDTQYF. The CDR3 bases are TGTGCCAGCTCACTAAGGGACAGAGGGGACACAGATACGCAGTATTTT. The rearrangement links TRBV18 to TRBJ2-3; 7 bases match TRBD1. Unmatched junction bases numbered 9, after V lost 4 bases and J lost 2 bases. The CDR3 runs to 16 residues. From germline, CDR1 is KGHSH and CDR2 LQKENI.

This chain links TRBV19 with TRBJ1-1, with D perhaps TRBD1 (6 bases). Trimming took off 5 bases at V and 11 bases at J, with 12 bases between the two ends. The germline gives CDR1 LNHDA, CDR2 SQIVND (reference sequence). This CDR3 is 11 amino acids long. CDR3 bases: TGTGCCAGTAGTGTACAGGGCGGGGCTTTCTTT. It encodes CASSVQGGAFF.

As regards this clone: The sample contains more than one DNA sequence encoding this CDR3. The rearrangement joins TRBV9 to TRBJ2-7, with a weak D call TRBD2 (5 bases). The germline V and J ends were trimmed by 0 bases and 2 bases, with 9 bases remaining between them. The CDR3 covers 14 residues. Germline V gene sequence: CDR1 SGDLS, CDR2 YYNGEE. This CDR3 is CASSVAPGAYEQYF. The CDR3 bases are TGTGCCAGCAGCGTAGCCCCCGGGGCCTACGAGCAGTACTTC.

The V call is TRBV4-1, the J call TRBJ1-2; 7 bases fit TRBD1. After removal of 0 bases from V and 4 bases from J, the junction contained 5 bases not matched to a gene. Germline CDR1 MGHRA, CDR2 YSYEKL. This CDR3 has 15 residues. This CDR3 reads CASSQEYSGGYGYTF. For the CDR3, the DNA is TGCGCCAGCAGCCAAGAGTATTCAGGGGGCTATGGCTACACCTTC.

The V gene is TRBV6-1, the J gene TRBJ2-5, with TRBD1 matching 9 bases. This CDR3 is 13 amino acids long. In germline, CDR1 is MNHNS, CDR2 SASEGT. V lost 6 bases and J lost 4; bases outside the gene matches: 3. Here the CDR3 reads CASRRQGGETQYF. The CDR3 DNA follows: TGTGCCAGCAGACGACAGGGGGGAGAGACCCAGTACTTC.

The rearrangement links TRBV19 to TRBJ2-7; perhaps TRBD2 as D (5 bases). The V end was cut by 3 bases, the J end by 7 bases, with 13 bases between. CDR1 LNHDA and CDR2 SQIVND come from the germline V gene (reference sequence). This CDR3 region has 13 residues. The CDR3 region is CASSISGSGEQYF. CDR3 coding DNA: TGTGCCAGTAGTATCTCCGGGTCGGGGGAGCAGTACTTC.

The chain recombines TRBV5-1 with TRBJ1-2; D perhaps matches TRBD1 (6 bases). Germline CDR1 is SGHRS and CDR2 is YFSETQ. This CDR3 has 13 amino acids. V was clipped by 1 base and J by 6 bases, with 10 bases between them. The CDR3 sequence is CASSLWQGNGYTF. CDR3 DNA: TGCGCCAGCAGCTTGTGGCAGGGGAATGGCTACACCTTC.

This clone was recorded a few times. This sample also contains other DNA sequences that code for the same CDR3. CDR3 nucleotide sequence: TGCGCCAGCAGCTTGGGAGGGAAGCCACACGAGCAGTACTTC. Amino acid sequence: CASSLGGKPHEQYF. The chain has TRBV5-1 and TRBJ2-7, with D tentatively TRBD2 (5 bases). V was cut by 0 bases and J by 5 bases, with 12 bases left in between. This CDR3 comprises 14 residues. Germline CDR1 and CDR2: SGHRS and YFSETQ.

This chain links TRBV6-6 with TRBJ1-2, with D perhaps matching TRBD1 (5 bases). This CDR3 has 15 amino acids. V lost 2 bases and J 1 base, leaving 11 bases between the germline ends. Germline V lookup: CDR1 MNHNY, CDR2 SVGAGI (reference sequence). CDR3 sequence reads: CASSYPGDGNYGYTF. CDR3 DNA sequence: TGTGCCAGCAGTTACCCGGGGGACGGTAACTATGGCTACACCTTC.

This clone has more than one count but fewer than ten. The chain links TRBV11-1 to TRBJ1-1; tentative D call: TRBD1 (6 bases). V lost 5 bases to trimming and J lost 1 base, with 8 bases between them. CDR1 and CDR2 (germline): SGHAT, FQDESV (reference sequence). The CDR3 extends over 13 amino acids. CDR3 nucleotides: TGTGCCAGCAGCAGACAGGAGAACACTGAAGCTTTCTTT. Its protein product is CASSRQENTEAFF.

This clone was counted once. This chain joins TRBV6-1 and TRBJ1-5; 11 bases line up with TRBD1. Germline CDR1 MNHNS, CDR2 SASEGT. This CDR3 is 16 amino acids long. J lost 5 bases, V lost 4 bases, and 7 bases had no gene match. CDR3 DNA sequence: TGTGCCAGCAGTGCCGGCGGGACAGGGGGTCATCAGCCCCAGCATTTT. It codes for CASSAGGTGGHQPQHF.

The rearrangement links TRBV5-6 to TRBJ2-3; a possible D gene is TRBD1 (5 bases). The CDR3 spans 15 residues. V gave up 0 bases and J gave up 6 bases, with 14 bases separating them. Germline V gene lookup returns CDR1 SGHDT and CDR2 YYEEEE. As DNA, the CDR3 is TGTGCCAGCAGCTTGGGGGGTCAGGGTCGCGATACGCAGTATTTT. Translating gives CASSLGGQGRDTQYF.

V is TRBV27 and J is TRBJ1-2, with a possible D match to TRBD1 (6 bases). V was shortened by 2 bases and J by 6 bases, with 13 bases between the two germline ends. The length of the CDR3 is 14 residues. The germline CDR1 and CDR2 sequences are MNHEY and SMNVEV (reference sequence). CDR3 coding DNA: TGTGCCAGCAGTTTAGGGCGGGGGCTTCATGGCTACACCTTC. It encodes CASSLGRGLHGYTF.